This T cell receptor (beta chain) was captured in a study of HIV-infected patients and healthy controls (dated by TCRdb to between 2014 and 2016). Broadly, across the study: CD4 counts rose modestly but significantly in most of the 16 patients after three months of therapy, yet stayed below normal ranges. CD8 counts did not change consistently during early therapy, while the CD4:CD8 ratio increased slightly. An undetectable viral load was attained by 11 of 16 patients by the second bleed and by all patients after a further year of therapy. Patients exhibited no overall T-cell lymphocytopenia, and total CDR3 counts per chain were not significantly different from those of controls. The study tested whether deep TCR repertoire sequencing of HIV patients' small blood samples could capture immune perturbation and reconstitution. General conclusions and limits of the study: Compared with untreated HIV+ repertoires, healthy control repertoires had roughly threefold more distinct CDR3s and a higher Shannon diversity. By Jaccard index and by the count of highly shared sequences, healthy controls shared more CDR3s between individuals than HIV+ patients did. Oligoclonality may be reflected in the significantly higher mean Gini indices of HIV-infected repertoires compared with controls. HLA typing of donors was not performed in the study. MAIT cell alpha-chain CDR3s were found at high frequency in healthy controls but were severely depleted in HIV+ repertoires. The observed differences in diversity were not explained by the slight differences in age and sex profiles between the study cohorts. Using whole blood restricted sequencing depth and prevented separating the dynamics of distinct T-cell subpopulations. A major limit on how widely the findings apply, in the view of the authors, was that only sixteen HIV-infected individuals were processed. In size-matched repertoire data, the apparent post-therapy recovery of the Gini index in HIV-infected patients was not replicated. Most CMV-associated CDR3s became more frequent during therapy, although their change was not significant, whereas HIV-associated CDR3s showed a significant decrease in frequency. Alpha-beta chain pairing was not determined in the samples. Differing numbers of distinct sequences in patients and controls hindered comparison, and size-matching assigned excessive weight to rare events in the HIV-infected data. Mean usage differed significantly between HIV-infected patients and controls for eight alpha and eight beta V genes. Treated samples reflected only 2 to 3 months of therapy, arguably too short to observe immune reconstitution given low adult thymic output.

The CDR3, from cysteine to phenylalanine, totals 15 residues. Only the CDR3 region is kept as DNA, spanning 45 bases read in frame from base 1. V is reduced by 4 bases and J by 0 bases, leaving a spacing of 12 bases between them. The germline V gene yields SGHAT for CDR1 and FQNNGV for CDR2. A word on this clonotype: What antigen it recognizes has not been identified. No base qualities exist here, and no much larger clone lies one base off it.

Follow-up blood was drawn from HIV-infected patients roughly three months, about 14 weeks, after the initiation of antiretroviral therapy. Since whole blood was used without any cell fractionation, the repertoire reflected all peripheral T cells in unsorted form. For RNA extraction, 2.5 ml of peripheral blood was collected into Tempus tubes. Patients were deemed ineligible for enrollment if they had febrile or AIDS-related illness, tumors, hepatitis B or C coinfection, immunomodulatory therapy, recent vaccination or treatment interruptions. Residual genomic DNA was removed with the TURBO-DNase kit and globin mRNA was depleted with GLOBINclear. Reverse transcription of about 550 ng RNA was performed with SuperScript III using primers directed against the alpha and beta constant regions. Separate libraries for the alpha and beta chains were generated through chain-specific third strand synthesis that incorporated multiplexing indices. To avoid primer bias, the protocol used one single primer pair to amplify every rearrangement within a chain, and the protocol also attached molecular barcodes to each cDNA molecule. T4 RNA Ligase 1 joined purified cDNA to a 5' RACE adapter that carried a random hexamer and the SP2 sequencing primer site. With slow temperature ramps used to favor optimal annealing, second strand synthesis was primed from the SP2 site with Phusion polymerase. Two random hexamer sequences, both added before amplification and joined together, made up the 12-nucleotide barcode of each molecule. A brief initial PCR introduced P5 and P7 adapter elements together with a second index, and a roughly 23-cycle amplification PCR using P5s and P7 primers was subsequently performed. A total of 25 to 35 PCR cycles were applied to the libraries, which were quantified on a Qubit, sized on a Bioanalyzer, and diluted to around 3.7 nM. Normalized libraries were sequenced on an Illumina MiSeq with 2 x 250 paired-end kits. Reverse transcription reactions were cleaned up on MinElute columns and eluted into roughly 10 ul Tris-Cl. Adapter ligations were incubated for approximately 25 hours at 16 degrees C and subsequently purified with AMPure XP beads at a 1:1 ratio. The original pipeline was this. Demultiplexed FASTQ files were processed with a modified Decombinator that output V, J, insert and barcode information. Sequences sharing a barcode but differing from the dominant sequence were discarded as errors, and barcodes clustered at Levenshtein distance 3 were counted to estimate original cDNA molecules. For downstream analyses, the R packages ineq, vegan, igraph and RCytoscape were used, along with IMGT nomenclature and CDR3 definitions. V gene usage was computed over distinct sequences, each TCR counted once to avoid skew from clonal expansion. Similarity networks connected unique CDR3 amino acid sequences within a donor whenever two sequences differed by a single Levenshtein edit. Published HIV-specific CDR3s (approximately 90 alpha, 702 beta) and CMV-specific CDR3s (roughly 14 alpha, 200 to 300 beta) were compiled and searched for in the repertoires. Random subsampling to size-matched repertoires showed patients' decreased diversity was not caused by their lower sequence numbers. Using fastp trimming at Q25 and MiXCR clonotype assembly, TCRdb reanalyzed the public sequencing data and kept in-frame beta chains. All rows with the same CDR3 protein become a single entry with the most common DNA and genes. TCRdb assigned the V and J calls; the authors' analysis was not used. Here the sample has some 7,000 distinct CDR3 sequences; roughly 10% occur a single time. Roughly 18% of the sample goes to the ten largest clones.

The chain is made from TRBV11-2 and TRBJ1-1; the D gene is perhaps TRBD1, on 5 matching bases. The clonotype comes from an adult with HIV infection. The specimen was blood, collected during antiretroviral therapy. The sequence in DNA is TGTGCCAGCAGCTCCTTAAAGGGGATGAACACTGAAGCTTTCTTT. It specifies CASSSLKGMNTEAFF.